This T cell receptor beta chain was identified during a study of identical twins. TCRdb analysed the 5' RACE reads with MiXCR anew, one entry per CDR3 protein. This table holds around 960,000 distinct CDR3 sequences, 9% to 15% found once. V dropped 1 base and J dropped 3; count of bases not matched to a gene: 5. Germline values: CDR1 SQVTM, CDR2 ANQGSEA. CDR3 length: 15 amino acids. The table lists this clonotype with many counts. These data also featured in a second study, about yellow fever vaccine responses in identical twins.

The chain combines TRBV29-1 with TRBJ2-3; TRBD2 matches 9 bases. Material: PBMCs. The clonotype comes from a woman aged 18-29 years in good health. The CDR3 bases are TGCAGCGTTGAAGGGACTAGCGTCGGTACAGATACGCAGTATTTT. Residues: CSVEGTSVGTDTQYF.